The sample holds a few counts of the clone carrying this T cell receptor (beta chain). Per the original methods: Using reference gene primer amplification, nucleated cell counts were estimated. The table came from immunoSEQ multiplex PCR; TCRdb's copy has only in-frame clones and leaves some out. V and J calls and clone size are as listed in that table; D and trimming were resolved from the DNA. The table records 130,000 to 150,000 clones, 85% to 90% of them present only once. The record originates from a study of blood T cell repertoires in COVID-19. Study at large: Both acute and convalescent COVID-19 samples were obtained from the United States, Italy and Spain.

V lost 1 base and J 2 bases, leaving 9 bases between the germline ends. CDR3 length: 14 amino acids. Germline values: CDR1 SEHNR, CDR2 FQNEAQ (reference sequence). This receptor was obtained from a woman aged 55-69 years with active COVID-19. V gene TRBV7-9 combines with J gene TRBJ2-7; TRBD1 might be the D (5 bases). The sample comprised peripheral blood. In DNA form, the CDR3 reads TGTGCCAGCAGCTTAGTTCCAGGGACCTACGAGCAGTACTTC. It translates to CASSLVPGTYEQYF. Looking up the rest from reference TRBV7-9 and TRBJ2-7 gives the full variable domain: DTGVSQNPRHKITKRGQNVTFRCDPISEHNRLYWYRQTLGQGPEFLTYFQNEAQLEKSRLLSDRFSAERPKGSFSTLEIQRTEQGDSAMYLCASSLVPGTYEQYFGPGTRLTVT.